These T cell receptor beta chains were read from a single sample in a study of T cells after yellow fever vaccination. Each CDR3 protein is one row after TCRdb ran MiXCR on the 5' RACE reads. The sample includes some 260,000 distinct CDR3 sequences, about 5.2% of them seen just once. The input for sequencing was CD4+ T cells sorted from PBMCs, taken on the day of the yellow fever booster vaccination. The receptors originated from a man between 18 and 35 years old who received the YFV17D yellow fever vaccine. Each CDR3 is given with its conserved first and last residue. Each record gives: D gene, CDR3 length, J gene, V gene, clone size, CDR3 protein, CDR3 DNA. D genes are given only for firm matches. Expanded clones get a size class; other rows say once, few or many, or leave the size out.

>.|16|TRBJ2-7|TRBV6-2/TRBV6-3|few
CASSYGGRGNPYEQYF
TGTGCCAGCAGTTACGGGGGACGGGGGAATCCCTACGAGCAGTACTTC
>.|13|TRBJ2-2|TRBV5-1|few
CASSLGATGELFF
TGCGCCAGCAGCCTTGGAGCTACCGGGGAGCTGTTTTTT
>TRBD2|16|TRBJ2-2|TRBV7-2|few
CASSPSSGGDTGELFF
TGTGCCAGCAGCCCCTCTAGCGGGGGGGACACCGGGGAGCTGTTTTTT
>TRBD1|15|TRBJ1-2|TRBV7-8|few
CASSITGGRVDGYTF
TGTGCCAGCAGCATCACAGGGGGAAGAGTCGACGGCTACACCTTC
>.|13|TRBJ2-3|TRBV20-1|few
CSAPRESTDTQYF
TGCAGTGCTCCACGGGAGAGCACAGATACGCAGTATTTT
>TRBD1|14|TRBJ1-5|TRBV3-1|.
CASRGTGDNQPQHF
TGTGCCAGCAGGGGGACAGGGGATAATCAGCCCCAGCATTTT
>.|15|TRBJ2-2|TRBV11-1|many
CASSLAGTNTGELFF
TGTGCCAGCAGCTTAGCCGGGACCAACACCGGGGAGCTGTTTTTT
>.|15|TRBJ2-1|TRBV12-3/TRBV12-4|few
CASSPNSGTYNEQFF
TGTGCCAGCAGTCCTAACAGCGGAACCTACAATGAGCAGTTCTTC
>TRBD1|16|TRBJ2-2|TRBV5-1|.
CASSPGTGWNTGELFF
TGCGCCAGCAGCCCGGGGACAGGGTGGAACACCGGGGAGCTGTTTTTT
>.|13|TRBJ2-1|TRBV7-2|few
CASSPYLANEQFF
TGTGCCAGCAGCCCATACCTAGCTAATGAGCAGTTCTTC
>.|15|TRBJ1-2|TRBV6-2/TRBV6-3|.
CASSLRAPKGYGYTF
TGTGCCAGCAGCCTTCGGGCTCCGAAAGGGTATGGCTACACCTTC
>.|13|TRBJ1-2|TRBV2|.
CASSGPLGYGYTF
TGTGCCAGCAGTGGCCCCTTGGGCTATGGCTACACCTTC
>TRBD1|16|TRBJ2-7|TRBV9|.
CASSVDSGDRGEEQYF
TGTGCCAGCAGCGTAGATTCGGGGGACAGGGGTGAGGAGCAGTACTTC
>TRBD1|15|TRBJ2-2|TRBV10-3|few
CAIRQGARDTGELFF
TGTGCCATTCGACAGGGGGCGAGGGACACCGGGGAGCTGTTTTTT
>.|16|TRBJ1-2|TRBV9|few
CASSAQGPKDPGGYTF
TGTGCCAGCAGTGCCCAGGGGCCGAAAGACCCTGGTGGCTACACCTTC
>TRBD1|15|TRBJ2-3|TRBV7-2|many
CASSRRDRGADTQYF
TGTGCCAGCAGCCGCCGGGACAGGGGGGCAGATACGCAGTATTTT
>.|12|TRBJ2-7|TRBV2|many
CASSASSYEQYF
TGTGCCAGCAGTGCTAGCTCCTACGAGCAGTACTTC
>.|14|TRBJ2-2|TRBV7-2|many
CASSLVGGSGELFF
TGTGCCAGCAGCTTAGTAGGGGGTTCCGGGGAGCTGTTTTTT
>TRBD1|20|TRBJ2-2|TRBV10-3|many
CAISESGQGAHSLPTGELFF
TGTGCCATCAGTGAGTCCGGCCAGGGGGCGCATTCTCTACCCACCGGGGAGCTGTTTTTT
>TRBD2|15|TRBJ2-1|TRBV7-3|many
CASSLQAGGYNEQFF
TGTGCCAGCAGCTTACAGGCGGGGGGGTACAATGAGCAGTTCTTC
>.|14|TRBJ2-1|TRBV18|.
CASSPAAVYNEQFF
TGTGCCAGCTCACCGGCCGCGGTATACAATGAGCAGTTCTTC
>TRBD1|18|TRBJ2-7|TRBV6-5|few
CASSYSTSAGTGAYEQYF
TGTGCCAGCAGTTACTCGACGTCAGCCGGGACAGGGGCCTACGAGCAGTACTTC
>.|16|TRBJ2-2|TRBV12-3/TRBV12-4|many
CASSLILGRNTGELFF
TGTGCCAGCAGTTTAATATTAGGGAGGAACACCGGGGAGCTGTTTTTT
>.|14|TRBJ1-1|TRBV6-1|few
CASSEAYMNTEAFF
TGTGCCAGCAGTGAAGCCTACATGAACACTGAAGCTTTCTTT
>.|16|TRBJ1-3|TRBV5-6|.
CASRPGLHLSGNTIYF
TGTGCCAGCAGACCGGGACTTCATCTCTCTGGAAACACCATATATTTT
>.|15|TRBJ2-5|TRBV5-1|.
CASSPGTDPQETQYF
TGCGCCAGCAGCCCCGGGACGGACCCTCAAGAGACCCAGTACTTC
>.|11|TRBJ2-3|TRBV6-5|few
CASSYLDTQYF
TGTGCCAGCAGTTACCTTGATACGCAGTATTTT
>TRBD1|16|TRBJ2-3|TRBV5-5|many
CASSGEGTGGTDTQYF
TGTGCCAGCAGCGGGGAGGGGACAGGGGGGACAGATACGCAGTATTTT
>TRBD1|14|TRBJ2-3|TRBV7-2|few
CASSLGGGLDTQYF
TGTGCCAGCAGCTTAGGAGGGGGCTTAGATACGCAGTATTTT
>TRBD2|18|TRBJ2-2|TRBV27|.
CASSQPREAGTHTGELFF
TGTGCCAGCAGCCAACCTCGAGAAGCGGGGACCCACACCGGGGAGCTGTTTTTT
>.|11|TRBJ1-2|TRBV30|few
CAWSVPYGYTF
TGTGCCTGGAGTGTCCCCTATGGCTACACCTTC
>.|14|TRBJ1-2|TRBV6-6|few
CASTKGGVADGYTF
TGTGCCAGCACCAAAGGGGGGGTAGCGGATGGCTACACCTTC
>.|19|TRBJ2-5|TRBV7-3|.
CASSLMGTSHLGAQETQYF
TGTGCCAGCAGCTTAATGGGGACCTCCCATCTAGGGGCCCAAGAGACCCAGTACTTC
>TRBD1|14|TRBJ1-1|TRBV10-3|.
CAISRTGDDTEAFF
TGTGCCATCAGTCGGACAGGGGACGACACTGAAGCTTTCTTT
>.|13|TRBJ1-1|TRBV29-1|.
CSVEGHLSAEAFF
TGCAGCGTTGAGGGCCACCTGAGCGCTGAAGCTTTCTTT
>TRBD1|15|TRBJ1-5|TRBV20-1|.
CSAWAGQGPNQPQHF
TGCAGTGCGTGGGCGGGACAGGGGCCTAATCAGCCCCAGCATTTT
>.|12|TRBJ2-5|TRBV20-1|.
CSACGLEETQYF
TGCAGTGCGTGCGGGTTAGAGGAGACCCAGTACTTC